The 8 T cell receptor beta chains below all came from one sample that was sequenced in a study of T cell repertoires in aging, cancer and after chemotherapy. Multiplex touch-down PCR with TRB-A/B primers amplified rearranged V-D-J TRB sequences. A single record per CDR3 protein comes from TCRdb applying MiXCR to the multiplex PCR reads. The sample has 8,900 or so distinct CDR3 sequences; 34% are singletons. TCR beta rearrangements were amplified from peripheral blood genomic DNA. Input material: blood. These receptors were collected from a human donor in good health.

Sample share makes this clonotype medium-sized. The rearrangement joins TRBV27 to TRBJ2-7; 11 bases line up with TRBD1. V lost 10 bases and J lost 6; bases outside the gene matches: 11. The germline CDR1 and CDR2 sequences are MNHEY and SMNVEV (reference sequence). This CDR3 comprises 14 residues. Here the CDR3 reads CATLIGQGAFEQYV. The CDR3 DNA is TGTGCCACACTCATAGGACAGGGGGCGTTCGAGCAGTACGTC.

The chain carries TRBV20-1 and TRBJ2-1; 7 bases map to TRBD2. This CDR3 has 14 residues. Trimming cost V 1 base and J 3 bases; bases outside gene matches: 3. Germline V gene lookup returns CDR1 DFQATT and CDR2 SNEGSKA (reference sequence). The CDR3 protein is CSARGGGDYNEQFF. The CDR3 DNA sequence: TGCAGTGCTAGAGGGGGGGGGGACTACAATGAGCAGTTCTTC.

This clonotype was counted a few times. The V and J genes are TRBV7-2 and TRBJ2-2, with a weak D call TRBD1 (6 bases). CDR1 SGHTA and CDR2 FQGNSA come from the germline V gene. This CDR3 contains 15 residues. V was shortened by 5 bases and J by 0 bases, with 10 bases between the two germline ends. CDR3 coding DNA: TGTGCCAGCAGCCGTTGGACAGCGAACACCGGGGAGCTGTTTTTT. It codes for CASSRWTANTGELFF.

The CDR3 sequence: CAISEEAQAEQYF. CDR3 DNA: TGTGCCATCAGTGAGGAGGCCCAGGCCGAGCAGTACTTC. V and J are TRBV10-3 and TRBJ2-7; D not resolved. The germline gives CDR1 ENHRY, CDR2 SYGVKD. There are 13 residues in the CDR3. Trimming pared 2 bases from V and 6 bases from J, leaving 11 bases between.

This clonotype was observed a handful of times. The chain uses TRBV6-1 and TRBJ1-5, with D perhaps matching TRBD1 (5 bases). V gave up 0 bases and J gave up 2 bases, with 11 bases separating them. CDR1 and CDR2 from the germline V gene are MNHNS and SASEGT. The length of the CDR3 is 16 residues. This CDR3 reads CASSEASGTGNQPQHF. The CDR3 DNA sequence: TGTGCCAGCAGTGAAGCTTCGGGGACGGGCAATCAGCCCCAGCATTTT.

The chain combines TRBV27 with TRBJ2-1; no clear D gene. The CDR3 is 13 residues long. Trimming took off 3 bases at V and 5 bases at J, with 8 bases between the two ends. CDR1 and CDR2 from the germline V gene are MNHEY and SMNVEV (reference sequence). Here the CDR3 reads CASSLPSNNEQFF. CDR3 nucleotides: TGTGCCAGCAGTTTGCCCTCAAACAATGAGCAGTTCTTC.

This clonotype was observed a handful of times. The rearrangement joins TRBV10-3 to TRBJ1-5, with TRBD1 identical over 12 bases. The trim removed 11 bases at V and 6 bases at J, leaving 5 bases unmatched. Germline-derived CDR1 and CDR2 are ENHRY and SYGVKD. The length of the CDR3 is 13 residues. The CDR3 here is CAGGQGAGQPQHF. CDR3 coding DNA: TGTGCCGGGGGACAGGGGGCTGGTCAGCCCCAGCATTTT.

This clonotype was recorded a few times. The chain combines TRBV18 with TRBJ1-6, with no clear D. The CDR3 is 13 amino acids. With 4 bases removed from V and 6 bases from J, the gap between germline ends came to 7 bases. Germline V lookup: CDR1 KGHSH, CDR2 LQKENI. CDR3 in DNA: TGTGCCAGCTCACTTTCGTCTAATTCACCCCTCCACTTT. Translation: CASSLSSNSPLHF.